The clone carrying this T cell receptor (beta chain) was counted only a few times. Its antigen remains unidentified. The sample originates from a study of T-cell reconstitution after alpha-beta-depleted transplantation in children. Study-level results: A year had passed since transplant, and T-cell counts and diversity by then came mostly from newly produced T cells.

The CDR3 spans 13 residues. V was pared by 3 bases and J by 5 bases, with 8 bases between. Germline values: CDR1 SGHVS, CDR2 FQNEAQ. For TCRbeta, the library was prepared with unique molecular identifiers. TCRdb reanalysed the PCR reads using MiXCR and keeps one entry per CDR3 protein. This table holds around 700,000 distinct CDR3 sequences, around 13% found once. The chain uses TRBV7-8 and TRBJ2-1, with a possible D match to TRBD2 (6 bases). Here the sequenced sample was PBMCs, taken before TCRalphabeta/CD19-depleted stem cell transplant. The receptor was derived from a girl aged 2 to 9 with congenital amegakaryocytic thrombocytopenia, due to receive a stem cell transplant. The CDR3 sequence: CASSLGLHNEQFF. CDR3 coding DNA: TGTGCCAGCAGCTTGGGACTTCACAATGAGCAGTTCTTC. The complete variable domain, with remaining parts taken from reference TRBV7-8 and TRBJ2-1, reads GAGVSQSPRYKVAKRGQDVALRCDPISGHVSLFWYQQALGQGPEFLTYFQNEAQLDKSGLPSDRFFAERPEGSVSTLKIQRTQQEDSAVYLCASSLGLHNEQFFGPGTRLTVL.